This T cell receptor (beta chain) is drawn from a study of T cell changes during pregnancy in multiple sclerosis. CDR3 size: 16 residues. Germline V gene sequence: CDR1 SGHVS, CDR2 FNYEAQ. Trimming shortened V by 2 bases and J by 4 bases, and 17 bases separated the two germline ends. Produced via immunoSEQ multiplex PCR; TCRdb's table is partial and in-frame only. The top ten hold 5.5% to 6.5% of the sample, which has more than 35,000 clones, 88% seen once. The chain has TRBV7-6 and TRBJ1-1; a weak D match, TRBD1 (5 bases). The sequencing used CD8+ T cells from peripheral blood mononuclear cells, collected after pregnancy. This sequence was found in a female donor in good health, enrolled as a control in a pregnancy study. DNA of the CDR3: TGTGCCAGCAGCTTAAGTCCCGGTGGGGCTGGCACTGAAGCTTTCTTT. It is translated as CASSLSPGGAGTEAFF.